This T cell receptor beta chain was identified in a study of blood T cell repertoires in COVID-19. About the research overall: Specimens from acute and convalescent COVID-19 originated in the United States, Italy and Spain. In each case, the material was cDNA or gDNA derived from T cells, B-cell-depleted T cells, or PBMCs.

V shed 5 bases and J shed 12 bases, with 18 bases lying between them. CDR1 SGHRS and CDR2 YFSETQ come from the germline V gene. The CDR3 is made up of 12 amino acids. In Seattle, patients joined the study during active infection and were tracked longitudinally. Clones were sequenced by immunoSEQ multiplex PCR, and TCRdb holds only the in-frame ones, with some missing. The sample yields around 460,000 clones, 80% to 90% seen once. The receptor was derived from a man younger than 30 with COVID-19, enrolled during active disease. Sequencing used peripheral blood. This rearrangement joins TRBV5-1 to TRBJ2-7, with D possibly being TRBD2 (5 bases). CDR3 sequence reads: CASRKDSSGLYF. Here the CDR3 DNA reads TGCGCCAGCAGAAAGGACTCCAGCGGTCTGTACTTC.